Shown below are 29 T cell receptor beta chains from a single sample sequenced in a study of blood T cells in healthy people across ages (dated by TCRdb to 2014 to 2015). Library preparation employed 5' RACE. Sequencing used an Illumina HiSeq 2500. A second PCR of about 6 to 12 cycles was run with a J-beta primer mix and a sample-barcoded 5' primer. In TCRdb, the public reads were trimmed at Q25 with fastp and aligned with MiXCR, with productive beta chains retained. Rows matching on CDR3 protein sequence are summarized as one entry with the most common DNA and genes. This sample gives about 1.4 million distinct CDR3 sequences in total; around 55% of them show up just once. Jointly, the top ten make up 6.5% to 8.5% of the sample. Source material: blood. Receptors were obtained from a man aged 18-30 years in good health.

This chain joins TRBV20-1 and TRBJ2-3, with no clear D. Trimming removed 6 bases at V and 3 bases at J, with 13 bases between. The CDR3 is 13 residues long. Germline V gives CDR1 DFQATT, CDR2 SNEGSKA (reference sequence). CDR3 nucleotide sequence: TGCAGTGCCCTTCGGGCAAGAACAGATACGCAGTATTTT. Its translation is CSALRARTDTQYF.

This sequence joins TRBV7-9 and TRBJ2-7, with TRBD2 identical over 10 bases. Trimming took 2 bases from V and 3 from J; bases not matched to a gene: 4. CDR1 is SEHNR, CDR2 FQNEAQ, per germline (reference sequence). The CDR3 contains 15 residues. In DNA, the CDR3 is TGTGCCAGCAGCTTAATTCTAGCGGGGGACTACGAGCAGTACTTC. Protein product: CASSLILAGDYEQYF. Combining the CDR3 with reference TRBV7-9 and TRBJ2-7 gives the whole variable domain DTGVSQNPRHKITKRGQNVTFRCDPISEHNRLYWYRQTLGQGPEFLTYFQNEAQLEKSRLLSDRFSAERPKGSFSTLEIQRTEQGDSAMYLCASSLILAGDYEQYFGPGTRLTVT.

The chain employs TRBV4-1 and TRBJ2-7; 11 bases line up with TRBD2. The length of the CDR3 is 15 residues. Losses at the gene ends were 1 base for V and 5 bases for J; bases not matched to a gene: 4. CDR1 and CDR2 (germline): MGHRA, YSYEKL. This CDR3 is CASSQASGRFDEQYF. Written as DNA, the CDR3 is TGCGCCAGCAGCCAAGCTAGCGGGAGGTTCGACGAGCAGTACTTC.

This rearrangement joins TRBV7-9 to TRBJ2-5; TRBD1 agrees at 7 bases. V shed 6 bases and J 11 bases; nucleotides not matched to a gene: 21. The CDR3 spans 16 residues. Looked up from germline, CDR1 is SEHNR and CDR2 is FQNEAQ (reference sequence). CDR3 nucleotide sequence: TGTGCCAGCAGAGCAACCTCCGGGACAGCCACAGGGGAACAGTACTTC. Its translation: CASRATSGTATGEQYF.

The CDR3 DNA is TGCAGTGCTTCGCGGACAGGGGGATTCACTGAAGCTTTCTTT. Translating gives CSASRTGGFTEAFF. The chain couples TRBV20-1 to TRBJ1-1; 10 bases match TRBD1. The CDR3 extends over 14 amino acids. Trimming at V came to 5 bases and at J to 4 bases, leaving 7 bases not matched to a gene. Germline V gene lookup returns CDR1 DFQATT and CDR2 SNEGSKA (reference sequence).

This clonotype is a singleton in its sample. V gene TRBV5-1 combines with J gene TRBJ2-4; 8 bases map to TRBD2. The DNA matches TRBJ2-7 better at its end, which makes the J call doubtful. The CDR3 contains 14 residues. CDR1 is SGHRS, CDR2 YFSETQ, per germline. CDR3 amino acids: CASSLAGDASEQYF. In DNA, the CDR3 is TGCGCCAGCAGCTTAGCGGGAGACGCGAGCGAGCAGTACTTC.

In its sample, this clonotype was seen once. This rearrangement joins TRBV9 to TRBJ1-2; D is undetermined. Per the germline V gene, CDR1 is SGDLS and CDR2 is YYNGEE. This CDR3 has 11 residues. The V end lost 0 bases, the J end lost 9 bases, and 6 bases lay between the germline ends. CDR3 amino acids: CASSVALRYTF. In DNA, the CDR3 is TGTGCCAGCAGCGTAGCTCTTCGCTACACCTTC.

The rearrangement joins TRBV27 to TRBJ1-2; tentative D call: TRBD1 (6 bases). CDR1 and CDR2 (germline): MNHEY, SMNVEV (reference sequence). The CDR3 has 14 amino acids. The germline V and J ends were trimmed by 6 bases and 5 bases, with 16 bases remaining between them. CDR3 DNA sequence: TGTGCCAGCAGCCTGGGCAGGGGCCTATATGGCTACACCTTC. Its protein product is CASSLGRGLYGYTF.

The rearrangement joins TRBV29-1 to TRBJ2-2, with 11 bases aligning to TRBD2. Germline V gene sequence: CDR1 SQVTM, CDR2 ANQGSEA. J gave up 6 bases and V 7 bases, and 4 bases lay outside the gene matches. The CDR3 has 13 residues. CDR3 bases: TGCAGCGCAACTAGCGGGGGTTCCGGGGAGCTGTTTTTT. This translates into CSATSGGSGELFF.

The chain couples TRBV7-9 to TRBJ2-1; the match to TRBD1 covers 8 bases. V lost 5 bases, J lost 6 bases, and 12 bases stayed unmatched. Germline CDR1 is SEHNR and CDR2 is FQNEAQ (reference sequence). The CDR3 has 16 residues. The CDR3 nucleotides are TGTGCCAGCAGCCCACGACAGGGGACCTTTCCCAATGAGCAGTTCTTC. This translates into CASSPRQGTFPNEQFF.

The chain joins TRBV3-1 to TRBJ2-3, with no clear D. V lost 5 bases and J 6 bases, leaving 18 bases between the germline ends. From germline, CDR1 is LGHDT and CDR2 YNNKEL (reference sequence). This CDR3 spans 15 amino acids. CDR3 region: CASSGRAYSPDTQYF. CDR3 DNA: TGTGCCAGCAGCGGACGAGCGTACTCACCCGATACGCAGTATTTT.

The chain uses TRBV7-9 and TRBJ2-1; 10 bases are shared with TRBD1. Germline CDR1 reads SEHNR; CDR2 reads FQNEAQ (reference sequence). CDR3 length: 15 amino acids. The V and J ends lost 4 bases and 8 bases, in that order; junction bases with no gene match: 8. CDR3 DNA sequence: TGTGCCAGCAGCTGCGCGGACAGGGGGATCGATGAGCAGTTCTTC. Protein sequence: CASSCADRGIDEQFF.

Only a few counts were recorded for this clonotype. The chain links TRBV4-2 to TRBJ2-2, with 9 positions matching TRBD1. CDR1 LGHNA and CDR2 YNFKEQ come from the germline V gene. The CDR3 runs to 15 residues. Trimming took 1 base from V and 3 from J; bases not matched to a gene: 0. CDR3 sequence: CASSQGTGDTGELFF. DNA of the CDR3: TGTGCCAGCAGCCAAGGGACAGGGGACACCGGGGAGCTGTTTTTT.

The CDR3 DNA follows: TGTGCCAGCAGCCGCCCCGGGACAGCGAACACTGAAGCTTTCTTT. Protein: CASSRPGTANTEAFF. V and J are TRBV7-9 and TRBJ1-1, with 7 bases that match TRBD1. V was pared by 5 bases and J by 1 base, with 7 bases of the junction left unmatched. Germline loops: CDR1 SEHNR, CDR2 FQNEAQ (reference sequence). The CDR3 is 15 residues long.

The V and J genes are TRBV12-3 or TRBV12-4 and TRBJ2-5; tentatively, D is TRBD1 (5 bases). The end of the DNA is better explained by TRBJ2-7, so the J call may be wrong. The CDR3 is 14 residues long. The CDR3 bases are TGTGCCAGCAGTTACCAGGGCTACTACAACGAGCAGTACTTC. Amino acids: CASSYQGYYNEQYF.

The CDR3 nucleotides read TGTGCCATCAGTGACCTCTTGGAGGGGCTTAGCTCCTACAATGAGCAGTTCTTC. It is translated as CAISDLLEGLSSYNEQFF. The chain links TRBV10-3 to TRBJ2-1; tentative D call: TRBD2 (6 bases). There are 18 residues in the CDR3. Between the trimmed V and J ends, which lost 3 bases and 0 bases, there was a span of 18 bases. Germline CDR1 ENHRY, CDR2 SYGVKD.

This chain connects TRBV6-2 or TRBV6-3 to TRBJ2-2, with 10 bases lining up with TRBD2. The junction had 8 bases not matched to a gene; V was cut back by 4 bases and J by 0 bases. The CDR3 extends over 18 amino acids. Germline CDR1 MNHEY, CDR2 SVGEGT. The DNA for the CDR3 is TGTGCCAGCAGTTTCAAAGGTAGCGGGAGGACGAACACCGGGGAGCTGTTTTTT. Encoded protein: CASSFKGSGRTNTGELFF.

This clonotype was counted only a few times. V is TRBV20-1 and J is TRBJ2-1, with D possibly TRBD1 on 6 matching bases. The CDR3 loop spans 12 amino acids. Germline V gene lookup returns CDR1 DFQATT and CDR2 SNEGSKA (reference sequence). Trimming took 5 bases from V and 6 from J, leaving 11 bases between them. The CDR3 is CSAQKQGNEQFF. CDR3 sequence (DNA): TGCAGTGCTCAGAAACAGGGCAATGAGCAGTTCTTC.

This clonotype occurred a few times. The chain is built from TRBV7-2 and TRBJ2-3, with TRBD2 matching over 7 bases. Germline assignment: CDR1 SGHTA and CDR2 FQGNSA. This CDR3 contains 20 residues. The V gene end was trimmed by 2 bases and the J gene end by 0 bases; junction bases not matched to a gene: 17. CDR3 region: CASSLWASGLTAPSTDTQYF. CDR3 in DNA: TGTGCCAGCAGCTTATGGGCTAGCGGATTAACTGCCCCTAGCACAGATACGCAGTATTTT. The full variable domain, its missing parts supplied by reference TRBV7-2 and TRBJ2-3, is GAGVSQSPSNKVTEKGKDVELRCDPISGHTALYWYRQSLGQGLEFLIYFQGNSAPDKSGLPSDRFSAERTGGSVSTLTIQRTQQEDSAVYLCASSLWASGLTAPSTDTQYFGPGTRLTVL.

V is TRBV2 and J is TRBJ2-4, with D possibly TRBD1 on 6 matching bases. In germline, CDR1 is SNHLY, CDR2 FYNNEI. The V end lost 2 bases, the J end lost 1 base, and 15 bases lay between the germline ends. This CDR3 contains 17 residues. The CDR3 loop reads CASSETMPGVAKNIQYF. In DNA form, the CDR3 reads TGTGCCAGCAGTGAAACGATGCCAGGGGTGGCCAAAAACATTCAGTACTTC.

This clonotype has ten or more counts. The rearrangement joins TRBV7-2 to TRBJ2-7; D unresolved. The CDR3 has 13 amino acids. CDR1 and CDR2 from the germline V gene are SGHTA and FQGNSA. V lost 6 bases to trimming and J lost 2 bases, with 11 bases between them. The CDR3 sequence: CASSLSGPYEQYF. Written as DNA, the CDR3 is TGTGCCAGCAGTTTAAGTGGGCCCTACGAGCAGTACTTC.

V gene TRBV11-1 combines with J gene TRBJ2-3, with 9 bases lining up with TRBD1. The V segment lost 5 bases and the J segment 6 bases; nucleotides outside the gene matches: 9. This CDR3 has 15 residues. Germline CDR1 is SGHAT and CDR2 is FQDESV (reference sequence). CDR3 sequence (DNA): TGTGCCAGCAGCCCGGGTGACAGGGGGTCGGATACGCAGTATTTT. It translates to CASSPGDRGSDTQYF.

There are a few counts of this clonotype. The chain couples TRBV20-1 to TRBJ2-1, with TRBD2 identical over 9 bases. CDR3 length: 15 amino acids. Germline lookup yields CDR1 DFQATT and CDR2 SNEGSKA (reference sequence). The junction had 6 bases not matched to a gene; V was cut back by 3 bases and J by 3 bases. CDR3 bases: TGCAGTGCTAGGGATCTAGCGGGGTACTACAATGAGCAGTTCTTC. Translation: CSARDLAGYYNEQFF.

The V gene is TRBV10-2, the J gene TRBJ2-1, with no clear D. CDR1 and CDR2 from the germline V gene are WSHSY and SAAADI. This CDR3 has 15 amino acids. V lost 5 bases, J lost 9 bases, and 20 bases lay in between. The CDR3 loop is CASSPHSASWGEQFF. For the CDR3, the DNA is TGCGCCAGCAGTCCCCACAGCGCCTCGTGGGGTGAGCAGTTCTTC.

This clonotype has only a few counts. This chain joins TRBV20-1 and TRBJ2-7; 7 positions match TRBD2. Germline assignment: CDR1 DFQATT and CDR2 SNEGSKA (reference sequence). V lost 3 bases and J lost 2; bases outside the gene matches: 7. The CDR3 is 14 amino acids. CDR3 sequence reads: CSARAASGTYEQYF. The DNA of the CDR3 is TGCAGTGCTAGGGCGGCTAGCGGTACCTACGAGCAGTACTTC.

This clonotype was seen more than once but under ten times. CDR3 in DNA: TGTGCCAGCAGTGTGTCCGGGACAGGCTCCTACGAGCAGTACTTC. Amino acid sequence: CASSVSGTGSYEQYF. J is TRBJ2-7 and V is TRBV28, with 8 bases identical to TRBD1. This CDR3 is 15 amino acids long. Looked up from germline, CDR1 is MDHEN and CDR2 is SYDVKM. V trimming: 5 bases; J trimming: 0 bases; junction bases outside the gene matches: 6.

The chain employs TRBV7-8 and TRBJ2-5; 7 bases map to TRBD2. V trimming: 2 bases; J trimming: 2 bases; junction bases outside the gene matches: 8. In germline, CDR1 is SGHVS, CDR2 FQNEAQ. The CDR3 contains 16 residues. The CDR3 nucleotides read TGTGCCAGCAGCTTAATAGGAAGCGGGAAACAAGAGACCCAGTACTTC. Protein product: CASSLIGSGKQETQYF. Variable domain in full (rest from reference TRBV7-8 and TRBJ2-5): GAGVSQSPRYKVAKRGQDVALRCDPISGHVSLFWYQQALGQGPEFLTYFQNEAQLDKSGLPSDRFFAERPEGSVSTLKIQRTQQEDSAVYLCASSLIGSGKQETQYFGPGTRLLVL.

This chain links TRBV6-2 or TRBV6-3 with TRBJ1-5; D perhaps matches TRBD1 (5 bases). Germline CDR1 MNHEY, CDR2 SVGEGT. There are 15 residues in the CDR3. Between the trimmed V and J ends, which lost 6 bases and 4 bases, there was a span of 16 bases. The CDR3 here is CASSLGRGYNQPQHF. CDR3 bases: TGTGCCAGCAGCCTCGGGCGGGGGTATAATCAGCCCCAGCATTTT.

This sequence joins TRBV7-9 and TRBJ2-1; 7 positions agree with TRBD2. This CDR3 has 15 amino acids. J lost 6 bases, V lost 5 bases, and 10 bases had no gene match. Germline lookup yields CDR1 SEHNR and CDR2 FQNEAQ (reference sequence). CDR3 sequence reads: CASSQGLVGANEQFF. DNA of the CDR3: TGTGCCAGCAGCCAAGGACTAGTGGGCGCCAATGAGCAGTTCTTC.